This TCR beta chain was obtained from a study of vaccination and CD4 T cells after COVID-19. Oncomine TCR Beta short-read sequencing was applied to DNA from cultured CD4+ T cells. Genomic DNA was drawn out of CD4+ T cells grown in culture. TCRdb itself ran the PCR reads through MiXCR, one entry per CDR3 protein. The sample contains thousands of distinct CDR3 sequences, 43% of which appear only once. Treatment in this sample: approximately 10-day PBMC culture with coronavirus spike peptide pools or control peptides (ViraFEST assay). CDR1 and CDR2 (germline): SGHVS, FNYEAQ. CDR3 length: 19 residues. J was trimmed by 5 bases and V by 2 bases; bases with no gene match: 18. This clonotype was counted between two and nine times. Its antigen is not identified.

Sequenced sample: CD4+ T cells from blood, cultured in vitro. V usage is TRBV7-6 and J usage is TRBJ2-5, with 9 bases fitting TRBD2. The origin of this receptor is a human donor who had recovered from COVID-19. As DNA, the CDR3 is TGTGCCAGCAGCTTAAATGCGGGCGGGAGGGCTTTCATCCGGGAGACCCAGTACTTC. It yields the protein CASSLNAGGRAFIRETQYF.